The T cell receptor beta chain under discussion was sequenced for a study of cytomegalovirus exposure and HLA in healthy donors. Study-wide findings and caveats: Listed as cytomegalovirus-associated were 150 to 200 TCR beta chains.

The donors were members of the validation cohort, which comprised 120 subjects and was separate from the first cohort of 600 to 850 subjects. A note on this clone: Antigen: not known.

Assay: immunoSEQ multiplex PCR; the TCRdb copy retains only in-frame clones and omits some. The sample holds 250,000 to 400,000 clones, approximately 86% seen once. CDR1 and CDR2 from the germline V gene are MNHEY and SVGAGI. The CDR3 consists of 12 residues. The V segment lost 10 bases and the J segment 3 bases; nucleotides outside the gene matches: 1. Sequences were obtained from PBMCs. The TCR was taken from a man aged 25 to 40 in good health and CMV-seronegative. V usage is TRBV6-5 and J usage is TRBJ2-2; 8 nucleotides align to TRBD2. The CDR3 reads CATRGDTGELFF. In DNA form, the CDR3 reads TGTGCCACGCGGGGGGACACCGGGGAGCTGTTTTTT.